Given below is one T cell receptor beta chain in context. This clonotype was seen more than once but under ten times. Its antigen has not been determined. Qualities for individual bases were not recorded, and no much larger clone is one base off. The data derive from a study of blood T cells in healthy people across ages (dated by TCRdb to between 2014 and 2017). With regard to the full study: Template switching captured roughly one uniquely barcoded TCR beta cDNA molecule per two T cells in model experiments. Age-related changes in TCR beta repertoire diversity were measured in the study by deep sequencing normalized with unique cDNA molecular identifiers. The donors were divided into four age groups: young (average approximately 17 years), middle-aged (about 39), aged (about 61) and long-lived (roughly 82). Donors of different ages were randomly distributed across sequencing lanes to avoid experimental bias. Using the same blood draw, the study looked at two additional independent replicas of 1 million unique cDNA reads for two donors, one aged 18 to 30 and the other aged 80 or older.

The library was made by 5' RACE. Sequencer: Illumina HiSeq 2500. A second PCR of roughly 6 to 12 cycles was performed with a sample-barcoded 5' primer and a J-beta primer mix. A template-switch 5' adaptor carrying 12 random nucleotides introduced a unique molecular identifier onto each TCR beta cDNA molecule. Each sample yielded at least 2.5 million CDR3-containing paired-end reads. The Mint cDNA synthesis kit, primed by a TRBC-specific oligonucleotide, was used to synthesize first-strand cDNA from all RNA. Following uracil-DNA glycosylase treatment, a first 18-cycle PCR with universal primers M1SS and BC2_uni_R was performed on all cDNA. For the original study's pipeline: Each sample was normalized by randomly selecting 1 million high-quality reads, each carrying a distinct molecular identifier. Instead of being binned into consensus sequences, reads with shared molecular identifiers were discarded. MiTCR, run with a Q25 quality threshold and the strictest error-elimination algorithm, handled CDR3 identification, clonotype clustering and error correction. Lower-bound total TCR beta diversity was estimated with a nonparametric unseen species model using Euler transformation. In-frame beta chains were kept once TCRdb had trimmed the public reads at Q25 with fastp and called clones with MiXCR. Rows with one shared CDR3 protein collapse into an entry with the most common genes and DNA. Here the V and J calls rest on TCRdb's processing, not on the authors' analysis. In all, the sample holds 500,000 to 600,000 distinct CDR3 sequences, and approximately 27% of those were seen once. About 18% of the sample goes to the ten largest clones.

General study outcomes and caveats: Observed TCR beta diversity correlated strongly with the percentage of naive T cells measured by flow cytometry. Because profiling used bulk unsorted PBMCs, naive and antigen-experienced compartments could not be compared conclusively. Total diversity estimates from one million sequenced T cells were considered lower bounds and underestimates. Donor CMV infection status was unknown, potentially confounding age-related changes in expanded clonotypes. The long-lived group showed more naive CD4+ T cells, fewer expanded clones and increased TCR diversity than the aged group, suggesting age selection. Observed TCR beta diversity per million T cells fell roughly linearly with age, and a significant reduction was already apparent by age about 36.

There are 15 amino acids in the CDR3, from cysteine to phenylalanine inclusive. CDR3 DNA is the only sequence kept; it has 45 bases, read in frame from the first base. The germline V gene encodes CDR1 LGHNA and CDR2 YSLEER. The donors were roughly 39 Caucasian individuals from Russia, aged roughly 6 to 100 years, who were systemically healthy. Each donor gave approximately 9.3 milliliters of peripheral blood, collected into EDTA-treated Vacutainer tubes. Ficoll-Paque density-gradient centrifugation was used to isolate PBMCs, with at least 7 million obtained per sample. Total RNA, at least 5.5 micrograms per sample, was extracted from PBMCs with Trizol reagent. Naive CD45RAhigh/CD27high T cell percentages were measured by flow cytometry on a PBMC aliquot from every donor.

This clonotype originated in a woman in her 70s in good health. Here the chain combines TRBV4-3 and TRBJ2-5, and 11 junctional nucleotides match TRBD2. The end of the DNA fits TRBJ2-1 better, so the J call may be wrong. Sequencing used blood. The bases read TGCGCCAGCAGCCTTTTTAGCGGGGGGGTGGATGAGCAGTTCTTC. It is translated as CASSLFSGGVDEQFF.